Below are 3 T cell receptor beta chains sequenced from a single sample in a study of blood T cell repertoires in COVID-19. The repertoire was sequenced with immunoSEQ multiplex PCR; TCRdb's copy has only in-frame clones and lacks some. The data hold about 36,000 clones, with 70% to 90% observed a single time. Sequencing was performed on peripheral blood. The receptors derive from a human donor in a cohort sampled during active COVID-19.

V gene TRBV19 combines with J gene TRBJ1-1; 7 nucleotides align to TRBD1. The V and J ends lost 5 bases and 5 bases, in that order; junction bases with no gene match: 5. This CDR3 region has 13 residues. CDR1 is LNHDA, CDR2 SQIVND, per germline (reference sequence). For the CDR3, the DNA is TGTGCCAGTAGTTCACAGGGGAGAACTGAAGCTTTCTTT. This sequence encodes CASSSQGRTEAFF.

This chain joins TRBV28 and TRBJ1-2; maybe TRBD1 (6 bases). The CDR3 covers 16 residues. The V gene lost 7 bases and the J gene lost 5 bases, with 23 bases spanning the gap. Germline loops: CDR1 MDHEN, CDR2 SYDVKM. The CDR3 reads CASTRRRDTQRYGYTF. The CDR3 nucleotides read TGTGCCAGCACCCGAAGACGGGACACACAAAGATATGGCTACACCTTC.

In nucleotides, the CDR3 is TGTGCCAGCAGCCTGACTGAGAATCAGCCCCAGCATTTT. Amino acid sequence: CASSLTENQPQHF. The chain recombines TRBV12-3 or TRBV12-4 with TRBJ1-5; D unclear. The germline V and J ends were trimmed by 6 bases and 4 bases, with 10 bases remaining between them. The CDR3 loop spans 13 amino acids.